The 28 T cell receptor beta chains below all came from one sample that was sequenced in a study of response to subunit inactivated influenza vaccine. Using its own MiXCR run on the RT-PCR reads, TCRdb lists one record per CDR3 protein. The table records 530,000 or so distinct CDR3 sequences, 10% to 15% of them present only once. The input for sequencing was PBMCs from blood, taken on the day of vaccination. Source of these receptors: a man aged 50-60 years who received an inactivated influenza vaccine.

In this sample, this clonotype turned up a few times. The chain has TRBV20-1 and TRBJ2-7; 10 nucleotides line up with TRBD2. V lost 1 base to trimming and J lost 1 base; unmatched junction nucleotides: 4. Germline assignment: CDR1 DFQATT and CDR2 SNEGSKA (reference sequence). There are 15 residues in the CDR3. This CDR3 is CSARVGLADSYEQYF. The CDR3 DNA is TGCAGTGCTAGAGTAGGACTAGCGGATTCCTACGAGCAGTACTTC.

At least ten counts were recorded for this clonotype. CDR3 nucleotide sequence: TGTGCCAGCGTCGCGGGCTACAATGAGCAGTTCTTC. Its translation is CASVAGYNEQFF. J is TRBJ2-1 and V is TRBV11-2; the D gene is possibly TRBD2 (5 bases). Germline loops: CDR1 SGHAT, CDR2 FQNNGV. The length of the CDR3 is 12 residues. The V and J ends lost 8 bases and 3 bases respectively, with 8 bases between them.

This clonotype was detected ten times or more. The chain is built from TRBV28 and TRBJ2-1, with 9 nucleotides matching TRBD2. The CDR3 consists of 16 residues. The trim removed 3 bases at V and 1 base at J, leaving 4 bases unmatched. Looked up from germline, CDR1 is MDHEN and CDR2 is SYDVKM. CDR3 amino acids: CASSLPSGISYNEQFF. The CDR3 DNA sequence: TGTGCCAGCAGTTTGCCTAGCGGGATTTCCTACAATGAGCAGTTCTTC.

This rearrangement joins TRBV7-8 to TRBJ1-6; 7 bases match TRBD1. J gave up 9 bases and V 1 base, and 6 bases lay outside the gene matches. The CDR3 runs 15 residues. Germline lookup yields CDR1 SGHVS and CDR2 FQNEAQ. CDR3 protein: CASSLDTGAVSPLHF. The CDR3 coding sequence is TGTGCCAGCAGCTTAGATACAGGGGCGGTTTCACCCCTCCACTTT.

The genes are TRBV10-3 and TRBJ2-5; 7 nucleotides line up with TRBD2. The CDR3 is made up of 15 amino acids. The V segment lost 0 bases and the J segment 3 bases; nucleotides outside the gene matches: 4. Germline lookup yields CDR1 ENHRY and CDR2 SYGVKD. The CDR3 sequence: CAISESRGLKETQYF. In nucleotides, the CDR3 is TGTGCCATCAGTGAGTCGAGGGGACTAAAAGAGACCCAGTACTTC.

This clonotype came up a few times. The rearrangement uses TRBV5-1 and TRBJ2-5; D assignment may be TRBD1 or TRBD2 (5 bases each). V dropped 4 bases and J dropped 2 bases, with 15 bases sitting between them. The CDR3 covers 15 residues. The germline V gene has CDR1 SGHRS and CDR2 YFSETQ. CDR3 residues: CASSRVGENQETQYF. The CDR3 coding sequence is TGCGCCAGCAGCCGGGTGGGGGAAAATCAAGAGACCCAGTACTTC.

This clonotype was recorded a few times. The chain couples TRBV25-1 to TRBJ1-5, with D maybe TRBD1 (6 bases). Germline CDR1 reads MGHDK; CDR2 reads SYGVNS. This CDR3 contains 15 residues. With 1 base removed from V and 3 bases from J, the gap between germline ends came to 10 bases. The CDR3 region is CASSESTGLNQPQHF. In nucleotides, the CDR3 is TGTGCCAGCAGTGAATCAACAGGGCTCAATCAGCCCCAGCATTTT.

This clonotype came up a few times. J is TRBJ1-4 and V is TRBV5-6; D call uncertain. V lost 1 base and J lost 8, with 9 bases in between. Germline values: CDR1 SGHDT, CDR2 YYEEEE. The CDR3 runs 13 residues. The CDR3 DNA is TGTGCCAGCAGCTTGATCAGTGGAGAAAAACTGTTTTTT. Translation gives CASSLISGEKLFF.

J is TRBJ1-4 and V is TRBV12-3 or TRBV12-4, with 7 bases identical to TRBD1. The CDR3 sequence is 15 residues long. Trimming cost V 6 bases and J 4 bases; bases outside gene matches: 8. The CDR3 reads CASSLQGGFNEKLFF. The CDR3 nucleotides read TGTGCCAGCAGCCTTCAGGGGGGATTTAATGAAAAACTGTTTTTT.

The J gene is TRBJ2-3, the V gene TRBV29-1; TRBD1 is a possible D gene (6 bases). V was shortened by 4 bases and J by 8 bases, with 13 bases between the two germline ends. Germline V gene lookup returns CDR1 SQVTM and CDR2 ANQGSEA. This CDR3 spans 12 amino acids. The CDR3 spells CSVGAGVGTQYF. Written as DNA, the CDR3 is TGCAGCGTTGGGGCAGGGGTCGGTACGCAGTATTTT.

This chain connects TRBV4-2 to TRBJ2-7; D not certain. Germline V CDR1 and CDR2: LGHNA, YNFKEQ. V gave up 3 bases and J gave up 1 base, with 13 bases separating them. CDR3 length: 15 residues. The DNA of the CDR3 is TGTGCCAGCAGCCAGCGAATCGGAGATTCCTACGAGCAGTACTTC. Translating it yields CASSQRIGDSYEQYF.

In its sample, this clonotype was seen many times. The chain carries TRBV20-1 and TRBJ2-4, with 7 nucleotides matching TRBD1. The CDR3 extends over 19 amino acids. V lost 4 bases and J lost 1; bases outside the gene matches: 19. Looked up from germline, CDR1 is DFQATT and CDR2 is SNEGSKA (reference sequence). The CDR3 coding sequence is TGCAGTGCTACCCGACAGGGACCCGCTCGGACCTTGGCCAAAAACATTCAGTACTTC. This codes for CSATRQGPARTLAKNIQYF.

This chain uses TRBV18 with TRBJ2-1; 8 bases fit TRBD2. V shed 1 base, J shed 5 bases, and the junction held 13 bases outside the gene matches. CDR3 length equals 18 residues. CDR1 is KGHSH and CDR2 is LQKENI in the germline V gene. DNA of the CDR3: TGTGCCAGCTCACCACTTAATTATCTGAGCGGGAGTAACAATGAGCAGTTCTTC. As protein: CASSPLNYLSGSNNEQFF.

This clonotype was observed a few times. This chain connects TRBV6-1 to TRBJ2-5, with 11 bases lining up with TRBD2. After removal of 5 bases from V and 13 bases from J, the junction contained 9 bases not matched to a gene. Germline lookup yields CDR1 MNHNS and CDR2 SASEGT. The CDR3 has 13 residues. CDR3 protein: CASSKGLAEPRYF. For the CDR3, the DNA is TGTGCCAGCAGTAAGGGACTAGCGGAGCCGAGGTACTTC.

The chain has TRBV15 and TRBJ2-2; D is uncertain. This CDR3 region has 14 residues. Germline V gene sequence: CDR1 LNHNV, CDR2 YYDKDF (reference sequence). With 0 bases removed from V and 8 bases from J, the gap between germline ends came to 10 bases. The CDR3 DNA reads TGTGCCACCAGCAGAGATGCGCCGACTGGGGAGCTGTTTTTT. This sequence encodes CATSRDAPTGELFF.

The chain combines TRBV10-2 with TRBJ1-2, with D maybe TRBD1 (5 bases). V was pared by 4 bases and J by 2 bases, with 11 bases between. The V gene's germline CDR1 is WSHSY and CDR2 SAAADI. The CDR3 sequence is 14 residues long. CDR3 nucleotide sequence: TGCGCCAGCAGTGCGGGGGAGAAGAACTATGGCTACACCTTC. It encodes CASSAGEKNYGYTF.

This clonotype has a count of ten or more. This chain links TRBV5-1 with TRBJ1-2, with D unresolved. Trimming took off 1 base at V and 7 bases at J, with 14 bases between the two ends. Germline CDR1 and CDR2: SGHRS and YFSETQ. The CDR3 covers 14 residues. The CDR3 sequence is CASSLKLPEGGYTF. Written as DNA, the CDR3 is TGCGCCAGCAGCTTGAAGCTCCCCGAGGGTGGCTACACCTTC.

This clonotype was picked up many times. V usage is TRBV6-1 and J usage is TRBJ1-1, with D maybe TRBD1 (6 bases). V was clipped by 0 bases and J by 11 bases, with 7 bases between them. Germline-derived CDR1 and CDR2 are MNHNS and SASEGT. This CDR3 contains 11 residues. DNA for the CDR3: TGTGCCAGCAGTGAAGCAGGGGGGGCTTTCTTT. Residues: CASSEAGGAFF.

The chain employs TRBV5-1 and TRBJ2-7; D is ambiguous. Trimming removed 0 bases from V and 0 bases from J, with 13 bases in between. The CDR3 extends over 16 amino acids. The germline V gene encodes CDR1 SGHRS and CDR2 YFSETQ. Written as DNA, the CDR3 is TGCGCCAGCAGCTTGGCCTGGAAGAGTAGCTCCTACGAGCAGTACTTC. Residues: CASSLAWKSSSYEQYF.

The chain joins TRBV6-2 or TRBV6-3 to TRBJ1-4, with 8 bases matching TRBD1. From germline, CDR1 is MNHEY and CDR2 SVGEGT. The CDR3 totals 14 residues. J was trimmed by 8 bases and V by 6 bases; bases with no gene match: 8. In DNA form, the CDR3 reads TGTGCCAGCAGAGCAGACAGGGGAGGCGAAAAACTGTTTTTT. It translates to CASRADRGGEKLFF.

This clonotype has just a few counts. The chain combines TRBV7-6 with TRBJ1-1; no clear D gene. Trimming removed 1 base at V and 4 bases at J, with 19 bases between. This CDR3 has 17 residues. From germline, CDR1 is SGHVS and CDR2 FNYEAQ. In DNA form, the CDR3 reads TGTGCCAGCAGCTTAGTTCTCGCGGGTCCGTTGGGCACTGAAGCTTTCTTT. Residues: CASSLVLAGPLGTEAFF.

This clonotype occurred many times. The chain carries TRBV10-3 and TRBJ1-6, with a possible D match to TRBD1 (6 bases). This CDR3 is 17 amino acids long. Trimming took 10 bases from V and 0 from J, leaving 19 bases between them. The V gene's germline CDR1 is ENHRY and CDR2 SYGVKD. The CDR3 is CATSHPGASSYNSPLHF. CDR3 sequence (DNA): TGTGCCACCTCCCACCCAGGGGCCAGCTCCTATAATTCACCCCTCCACTTT.

The chain has TRBV5-1 and TRBJ2-7; D tentatively fits TRBD1 or TRBD2 (5 bases each). Trimming cost V 0 bases and J 0 bases, with 13 bases left between them. This CDR3 is built from 16 residues. Germline V gene sequence: CDR1 SGHRS, CDR2 YFSETQ. CDR3 sequence: CASSLASSGTSYEQYF. CDR3 coding DNA: TGCGCCAGCAGCTTGGCCTCTTCTGGGACCTCCTACGAGCAGTACTTC.

The chain carries TRBV12-3 or TRBV12-4 and TRBJ2-7; TRBD1 or TRBD2 may be the D gene (5 bases each). Trimming pared 3 bases from V and 2 bases from J, leaving 14 bases between. The CDR3 is 15 amino acids. The CDR3 here is CASSFAGRTPYEQYF. The CDR3 region has the DNA TGTGCCAGCAGTTTTGCGGGCAGGACACCCTACGAGCAGTACTTC.

There are a few counts of this clonotype. This chain connects TRBV27 to TRBJ1-6; D is unclear. V was cut by 5 bases and J by 6 bases, with 20 bases left in between. Germline V lookup: CDR1 MNHEY, CDR2 SMNVEV (reference sequence). There are 17 residues in the CDR3. DNA of the CDR3: TGTGCCAGCAGTCCCCTTGCCTATCGAGGACTTAATTCACCCCTCCACTTT. Translation gives CASSPLAYRGLNSPLHF.

A word on this clonotype: A much larger clone lies a single base off, so this may be a read error. CDR3 bases: TGTGCCACCAGCAGAGCTTGGGAGGCGGAAGAGACCCAGTACTTC. Protein sequence: CATSRAWEAEETQYF. The J gene is TRBJ2-5, the V gene TRBV15, with D possibly matching TRBD2 (6 bases). With 1 base removed from V and 3 bases from J, the gap between germline ends came to 12 bases. Germline V gene lookup returns CDR1 LNHNV and CDR2 YYDKDF (reference sequence). The CDR3 is 15 residues long.

The V call is TRBV20-1, the J call TRBJ1-2; TRBD1 matches 8 bases. J gave up 0 bases and V 0 bases, and 9 bases lay outside the gene matches. In germline, CDR1 is DFQATT, CDR2 SNEGSKA (reference sequence). There are 17 residues in the CDR3. The CDR3, as DNA: TGCAGTGCTAGAGATTTGCACAGGGGGAGCACTAACTATGGCTACACCTTC. Amino acid sequence: CSARDLHRGSTNYGYTF.

The V call is TRBV4-3, the J call TRBJ2-7; possible D gene TRBD1, 6 bases. Germline CDR1 is LGHNA and CDR2 is YSLEER. The V gene lost 3 bases and the J gene lost 10 bases, with 16 bases spanning the gap. The CDR3 loop spans 13 amino acids. For the CDR3, the DNA is TGCGCCAGCAGCCAGTTATTACAGGGCCCCCAGTACTTC. This sequence encodes CASSQLLQGPQYF.